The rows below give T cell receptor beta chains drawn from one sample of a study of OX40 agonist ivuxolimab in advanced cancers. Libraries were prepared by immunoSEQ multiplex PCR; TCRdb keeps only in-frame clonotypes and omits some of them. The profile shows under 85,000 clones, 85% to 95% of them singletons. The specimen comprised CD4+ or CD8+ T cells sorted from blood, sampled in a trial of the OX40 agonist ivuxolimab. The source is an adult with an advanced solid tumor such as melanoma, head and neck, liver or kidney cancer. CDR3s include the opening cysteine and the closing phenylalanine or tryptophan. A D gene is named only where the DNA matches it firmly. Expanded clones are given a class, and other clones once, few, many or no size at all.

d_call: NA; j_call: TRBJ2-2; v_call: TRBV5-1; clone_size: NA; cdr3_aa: CASSLRVNKLNTGELFF; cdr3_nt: TGCGCCAGCAGCTTGCGGGTAAATAAACTGAACACCGGGGAGCTGTTTTTT
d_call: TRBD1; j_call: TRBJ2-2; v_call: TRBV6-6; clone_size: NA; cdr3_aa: CASSLLGTVNTGELFF; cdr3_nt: TGTGCCAGCAGCCTACTGGGGACAGTAAACACCGGGGAGCTGTTTTTT
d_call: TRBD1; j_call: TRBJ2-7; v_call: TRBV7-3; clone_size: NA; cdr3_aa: CASSVSRDRGRGEQYF; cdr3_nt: TGTGCCAGCAGCGTGAGCCGGGACAGGGGGCGAGGCGAGCAGTACTTC
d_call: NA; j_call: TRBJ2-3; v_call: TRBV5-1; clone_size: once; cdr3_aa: CASSIDPASTDTQYF; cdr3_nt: TGCGCCAGCAGCATCGACCCCGCTAGCACAGATACGCAGTATTTT
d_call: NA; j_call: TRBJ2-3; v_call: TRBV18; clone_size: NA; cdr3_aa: CASRPLRATDTQYF; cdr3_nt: TGTGCCAGCCGCCCGCTCAGGGCCACAGATACGCAGTATTTT
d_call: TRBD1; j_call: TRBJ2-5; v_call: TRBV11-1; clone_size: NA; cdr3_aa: CASSAWTGGVETQYF; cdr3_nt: TGTGCCAGCAGCGCCTGGACAGGGGGCGTGGAGACCCAGTACTTC
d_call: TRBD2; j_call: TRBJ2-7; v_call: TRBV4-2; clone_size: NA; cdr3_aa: CASSQRGRGRRYEQYF; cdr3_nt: TGTGCCAGCAGCCAGAGGGGTCGCGGGAGGCGGTACGAGCAGTACTTC
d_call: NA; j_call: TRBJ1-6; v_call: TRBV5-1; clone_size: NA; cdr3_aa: CASSLYGGMDSPLHF; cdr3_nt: TGCGCCAGCAGCTTGTATGGGGGAATGGATTCACCCCTCCACTTT
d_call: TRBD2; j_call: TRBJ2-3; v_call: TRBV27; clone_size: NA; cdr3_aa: CASISTTRLRTSGRVDTQYF; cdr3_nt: TGTGCCAGCATCTCTACGACTCGGCTCCGGACTAGCGGGAGGGTAGATACGCAGTATTTT
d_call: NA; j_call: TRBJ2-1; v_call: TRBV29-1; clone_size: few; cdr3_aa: CSATDSGRGNEQFF; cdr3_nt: TGCAGCGCGACCGACAGCGGTCGTGGGAATGAGCAGTTCTTC
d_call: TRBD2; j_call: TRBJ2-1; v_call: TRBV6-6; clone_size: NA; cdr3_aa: CASRPWGLEYNEQFF; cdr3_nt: TGTGCCAGCAGACCCTGGGGACTAGAATACAATGAGCAGTTCTTC
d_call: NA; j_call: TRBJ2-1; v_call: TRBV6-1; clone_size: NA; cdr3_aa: CASSVRGGGTYNEQFF; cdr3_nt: TGTGCCAGCAGTGTAAGAGGGGGGGGGACCTACAATGAGCAGTTCTTC
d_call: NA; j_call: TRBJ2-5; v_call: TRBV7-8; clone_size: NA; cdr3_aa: CASSLAAGYVGETQYF; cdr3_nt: TGTGCCAGCAGCTTAGCCGCGGGGTACGTCGGGGAGACCCAGTACTTC
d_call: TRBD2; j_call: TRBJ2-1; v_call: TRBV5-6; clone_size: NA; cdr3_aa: CASSPIKTSGTHNEQFF; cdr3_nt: TGTGCCAGCAGCCCTATAAAGACTAGCGGGACCCACAATGAGCAGTTCTTC
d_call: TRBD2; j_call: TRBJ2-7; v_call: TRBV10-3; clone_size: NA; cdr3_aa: CAISEYWSGLAGRSEQYF; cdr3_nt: TGTGCCATCAGTGAGTACTGGAGCGGACTAGCGGGACGTAGCGAGCAGTACTTC
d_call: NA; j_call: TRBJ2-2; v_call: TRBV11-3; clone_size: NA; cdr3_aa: CASSLAGSNTGELFF; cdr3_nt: TGTGCCAGCAGCTTAGCGGGCTCGAACACCGGGGAGCTGTTTTTT